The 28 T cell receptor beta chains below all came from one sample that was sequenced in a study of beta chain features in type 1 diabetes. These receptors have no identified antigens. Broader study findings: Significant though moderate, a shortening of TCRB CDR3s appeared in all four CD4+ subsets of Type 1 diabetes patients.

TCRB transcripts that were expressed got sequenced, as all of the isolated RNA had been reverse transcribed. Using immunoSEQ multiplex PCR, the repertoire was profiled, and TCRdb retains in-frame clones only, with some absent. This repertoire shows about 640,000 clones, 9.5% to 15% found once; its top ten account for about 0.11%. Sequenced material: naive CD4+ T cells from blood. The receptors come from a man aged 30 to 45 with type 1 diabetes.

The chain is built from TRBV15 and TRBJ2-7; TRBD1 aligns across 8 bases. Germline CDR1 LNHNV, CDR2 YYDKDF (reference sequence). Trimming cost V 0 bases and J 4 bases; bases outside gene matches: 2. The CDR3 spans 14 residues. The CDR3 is CATSRDRGRYEQYF. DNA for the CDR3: TGTGCCACCAGCAGAGACAGGGGGCGGTACGAGCAGTACTTC.

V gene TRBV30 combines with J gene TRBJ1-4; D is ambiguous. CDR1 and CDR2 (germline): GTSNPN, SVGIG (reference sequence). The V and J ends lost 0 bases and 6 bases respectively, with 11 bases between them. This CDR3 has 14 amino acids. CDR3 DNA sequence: TGTGCCTGGAGTGTACTAGGAGCACATGAAAAACTGTTTTTT. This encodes CAWSVLGAHEKLFF.

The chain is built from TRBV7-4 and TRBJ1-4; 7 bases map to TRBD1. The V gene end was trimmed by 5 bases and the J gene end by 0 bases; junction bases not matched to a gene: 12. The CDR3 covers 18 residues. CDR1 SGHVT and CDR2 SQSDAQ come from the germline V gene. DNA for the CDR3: TGTGCCAGCAGCATCCCGACAGGGCCGTATGCAACTAATGAAAAACTGTTTTTT. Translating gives CASSIPTGPYATNEKLFF.

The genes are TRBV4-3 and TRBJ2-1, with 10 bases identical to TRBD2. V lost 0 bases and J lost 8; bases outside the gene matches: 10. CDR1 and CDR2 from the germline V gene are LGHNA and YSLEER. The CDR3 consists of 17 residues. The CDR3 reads CASSQEIGLAGADEQFF. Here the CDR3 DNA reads TGCGCCAGCAGCCAAGAAATCGGTCTAGCGGGGGCTGATGAGCAGTTCTTC.

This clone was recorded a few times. DNA for the CDR3: TGTGCCAGCAGCTTTCGGCAATCAAATGAGCAGTTCTTC. Residues: CASSFRQSNEQFF. This sequence joins TRBV7-2 and TRBJ2-1; D is unresolved. CDR1 SGHTA and CDR2 FQGNSA come from the germline V gene. The CDR3 has 13 residues. Trimming removed 3 bases from V and 7 bases from J, with 10 bases in between.

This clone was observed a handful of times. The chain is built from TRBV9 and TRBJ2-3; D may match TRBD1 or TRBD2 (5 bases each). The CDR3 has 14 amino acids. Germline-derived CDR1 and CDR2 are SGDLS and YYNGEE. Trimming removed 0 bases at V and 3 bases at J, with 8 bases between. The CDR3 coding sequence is TGTGCCAGCAGCGTAGTAGGGACGACAGATACGCAGTATTTT. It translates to CASSVVGTTDTQYF.

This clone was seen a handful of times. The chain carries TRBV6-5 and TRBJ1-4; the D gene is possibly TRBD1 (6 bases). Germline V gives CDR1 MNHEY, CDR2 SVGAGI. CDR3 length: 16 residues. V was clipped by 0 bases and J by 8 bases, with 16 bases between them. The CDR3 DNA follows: TGTGCCAGCAGTTACTCGAGCCTCAGGGGCGGGGAAAAACTGTTTTTT. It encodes CASSYSSLRGGEKLFF.

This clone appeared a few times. Here the CDR3 DNA reads TGTGCCAGCAGCACCTCTAGCGGGGGGATCCCAGATACGCAGTATTTT. It yields the protein CASSTSSGGIPDTQYF. The J gene is TRBJ2-3, the V gene TRBV4-2, with 11 bases lining up with TRBD2. The CDR3 totals 16 residues. Germline assignment: CDR1 LGHNA and CDR2 YNFKEQ. V lost 5 bases, J lost 4 bases, and 8 bases stayed unmatched.

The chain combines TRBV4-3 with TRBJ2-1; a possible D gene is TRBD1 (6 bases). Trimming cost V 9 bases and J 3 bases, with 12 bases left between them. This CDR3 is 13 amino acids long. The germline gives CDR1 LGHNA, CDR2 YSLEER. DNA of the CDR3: TGCGCCAGTTCAGGACAGTACTACAATGAGCAGTTCTTC. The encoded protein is CASSGQYYNEQFF.

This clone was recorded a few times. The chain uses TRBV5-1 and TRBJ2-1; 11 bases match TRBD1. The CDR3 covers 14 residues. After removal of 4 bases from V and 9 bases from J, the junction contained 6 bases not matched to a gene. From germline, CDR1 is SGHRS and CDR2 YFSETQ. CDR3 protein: CASSPGQGVSEQFF. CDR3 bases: TGCGCCAGCAGCCCGGGACAGGGGGTGAGTGAGCAGTTCTTC.

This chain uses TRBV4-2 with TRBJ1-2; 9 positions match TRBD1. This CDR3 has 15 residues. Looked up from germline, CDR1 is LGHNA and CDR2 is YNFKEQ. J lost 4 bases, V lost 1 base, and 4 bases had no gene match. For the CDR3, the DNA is TGTGCCAGCAGCCAAGGGACAGGGGAGTTCTATGGCTACACCTTC. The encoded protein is CASSQGTGEFYGYTF.

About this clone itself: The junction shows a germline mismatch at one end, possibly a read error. The CDR3 reads CASSHRALLYEEYF. The CDR3, as DNA: TGTGCCAGCAGCCACAGGGCCCTCCTCTACGAGGAGTACTTC. This rearrangement joins TRBV14 to TRBJ2-7; D is perhaps TRBD1 (5 bases). The CDR3 has 14 amino acids. CDR1 and CDR2 from the germline V gene are SGHDN and FVKESK.

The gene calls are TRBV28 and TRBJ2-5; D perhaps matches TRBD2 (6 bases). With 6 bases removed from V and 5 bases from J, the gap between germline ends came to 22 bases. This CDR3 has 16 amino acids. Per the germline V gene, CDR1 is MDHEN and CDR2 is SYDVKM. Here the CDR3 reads CASSSRDSNKVETQYF. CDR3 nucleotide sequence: TGTGCCAGCAGCTCTCGGGACTCAAACAAAGTGGAGACCCAGTACTTC.

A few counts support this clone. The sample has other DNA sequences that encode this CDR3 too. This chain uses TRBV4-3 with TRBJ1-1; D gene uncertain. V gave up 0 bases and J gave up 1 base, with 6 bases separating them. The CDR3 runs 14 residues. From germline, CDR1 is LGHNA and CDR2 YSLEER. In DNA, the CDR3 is TGCGCCAGCAGCCAAGATCCCGGGAACACTGAAGCTTTCTTT. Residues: CASSQDPGNTEAFF.

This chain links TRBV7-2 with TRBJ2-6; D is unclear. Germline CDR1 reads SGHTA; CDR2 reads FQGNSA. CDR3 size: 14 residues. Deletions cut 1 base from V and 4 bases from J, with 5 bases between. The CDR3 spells CASSLGYGANVLTF. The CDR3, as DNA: TGTGCCAGCAGCTTAGGCTACGGGGCCAACGTCCTGACTTTC.

The chain's CDR3 is CASSLLYNEQFF. CDR3 DNA sequence: TGTGCCAGCAGCCTCCTTTACAATGAGCAGTTCTTC. The J gene is TRBJ2-1, the V gene TRBV13, with no clear D. This CDR3 is built from 12 residues. CDR1 is PRHDT, CDR2 FYEKMQ, per germline (reference sequence). V was pared by 5 bases and J by 4 bases, with 6 bases between. The whole variable domain, remainder taken from reference TRBV13 and TRBJ2-1, is AAGVIQSPRHLIKEKRETATLKCYPIPRHDTVYWYQQGPGQDPQFLISFYEKMQSDKGSIPDRFSAQQFSDYHSELNMSSLELGDSALYFCASSLLYNEQFFGPGTRLTVL.

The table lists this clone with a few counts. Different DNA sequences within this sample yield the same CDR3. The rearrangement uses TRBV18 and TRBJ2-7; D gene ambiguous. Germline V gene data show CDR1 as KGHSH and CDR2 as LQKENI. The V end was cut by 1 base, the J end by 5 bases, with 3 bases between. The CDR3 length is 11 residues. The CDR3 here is CASSPRDEQYF. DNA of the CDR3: TGTGCCAGCTCACCACGGGACGAGCAGTACTTC. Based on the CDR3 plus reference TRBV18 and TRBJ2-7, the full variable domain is NAGVMQNPRHLVRRRGQEARLRCSPMKGHSHVYWYRQLPEEGLKFMVYLQKENIIDESGMPKERFSAEFPKEGPSILRIQQVVRGDSAAYFCASSPRDEQYFGPGTRLTVT.

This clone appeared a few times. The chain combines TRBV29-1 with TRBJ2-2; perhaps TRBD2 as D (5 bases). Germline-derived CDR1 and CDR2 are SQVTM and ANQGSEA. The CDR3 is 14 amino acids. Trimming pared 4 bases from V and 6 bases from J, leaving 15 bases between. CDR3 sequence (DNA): TGCAGCGTTGTCCCCCCGGAGGCTCCCGGGGAGCTGTTTTTT. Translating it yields CSVVPPEAPGELFF.

The CDR3 reads CASSPDGRGPQHF. The CDR3 nucleotides are TGTGCCAGCTCACCCGACGGACGGGGGCCCCAGCATTTT. The V gene is TRBV18, the J gene TRBJ1-5, with D unresolved. Looked up from germline, CDR1 is KGHSH and CDR2 is LQKENI. The CDR3 length is 13 residues. The V end was cut by 3 bases, the J end by 9 bases, with 12 bases between.

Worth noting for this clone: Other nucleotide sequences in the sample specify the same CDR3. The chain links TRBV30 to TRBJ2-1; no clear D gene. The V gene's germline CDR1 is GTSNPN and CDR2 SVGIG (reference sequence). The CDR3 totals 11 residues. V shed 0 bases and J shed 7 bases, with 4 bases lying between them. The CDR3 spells CAWSVSNEQFF. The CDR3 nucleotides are TGTGCCTGGAGTGTATCAAATGAGCAGTTCTTC.

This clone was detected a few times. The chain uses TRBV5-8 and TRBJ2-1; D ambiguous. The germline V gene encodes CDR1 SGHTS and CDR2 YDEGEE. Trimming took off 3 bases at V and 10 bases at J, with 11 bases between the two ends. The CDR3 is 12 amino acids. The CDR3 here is CASSSAGDEQFF. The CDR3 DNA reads TGTGCCAGCAGCTCCGCAGGAGACGAGCAGTTCTTC.

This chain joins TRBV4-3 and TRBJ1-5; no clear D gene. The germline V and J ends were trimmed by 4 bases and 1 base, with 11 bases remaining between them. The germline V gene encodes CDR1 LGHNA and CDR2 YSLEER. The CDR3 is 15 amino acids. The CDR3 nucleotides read TGCGCCAGCAGCCGGGAAACGGGGAGCAATCAGCCCCAGCATTTT. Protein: CASSRETGSNQPQHF.

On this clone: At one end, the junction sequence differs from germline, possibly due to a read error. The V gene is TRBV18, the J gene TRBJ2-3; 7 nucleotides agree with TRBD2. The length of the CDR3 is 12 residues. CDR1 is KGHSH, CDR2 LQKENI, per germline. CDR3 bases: TGTGCCAGCTCACCACGGGAGGGAGCGGGCCATTTT. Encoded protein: CASSPREGAGHF.

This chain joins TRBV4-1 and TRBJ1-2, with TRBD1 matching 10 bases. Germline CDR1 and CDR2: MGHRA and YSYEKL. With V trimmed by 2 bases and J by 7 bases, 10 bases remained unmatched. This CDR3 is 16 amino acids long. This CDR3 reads CASSQSGTGVSGGYTF. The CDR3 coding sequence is TGCGCCAGCAGCCAATCCGGGACAGGGGTTTCTGGTGGCTACACCTTC.

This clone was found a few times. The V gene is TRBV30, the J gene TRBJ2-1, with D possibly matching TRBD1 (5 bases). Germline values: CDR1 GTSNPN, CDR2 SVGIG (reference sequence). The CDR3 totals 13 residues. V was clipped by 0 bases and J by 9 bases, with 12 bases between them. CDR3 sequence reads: CAWSVRVDSEQFF. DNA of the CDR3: TGTGCCTGGAGTGTACGCGTAGACAGTGAGCAGTTCTTC.

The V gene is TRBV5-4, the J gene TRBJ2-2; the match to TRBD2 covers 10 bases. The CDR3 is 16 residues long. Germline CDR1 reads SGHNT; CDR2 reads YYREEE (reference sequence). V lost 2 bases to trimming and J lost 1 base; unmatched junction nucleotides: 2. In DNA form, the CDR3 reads TGTGCCAGCAGCTTATCTAGCGGGGGGAACACCGGGGAGCTGTTTTTT. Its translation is CASSLSSGGNTGELFF. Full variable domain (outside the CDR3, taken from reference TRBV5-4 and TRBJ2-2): ETGVTQSPTHLIKTRGQQVTLRCSSQSGHNTVSWYQQALGQGPQFIFQYYREEENGRGNFPPRFSGLQFPNYSSELNVNALELDDSALYLCASSLSSGGNTGELFFGEGSRLTVL.

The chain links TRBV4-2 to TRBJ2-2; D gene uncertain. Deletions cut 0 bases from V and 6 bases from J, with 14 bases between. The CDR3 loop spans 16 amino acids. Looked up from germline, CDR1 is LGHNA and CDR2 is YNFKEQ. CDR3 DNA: TGTGCCAGCAGCCAAGATTCGAGTCGGGTGGCCGGGGAGCTGTTTTTT. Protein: CASSQDSSRVAGELFF.

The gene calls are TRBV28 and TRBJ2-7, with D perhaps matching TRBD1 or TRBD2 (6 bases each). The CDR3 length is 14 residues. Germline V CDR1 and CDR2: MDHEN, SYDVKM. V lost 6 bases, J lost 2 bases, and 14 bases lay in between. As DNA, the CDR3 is TGTGCCAGCAGCCTAGGAGGGGGTCCCTACGAGCAGTACTTC. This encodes CASSLGGGPYEQYF.